These T cell receptor beta chains were read from a single sample in a study of shared clonotypes between healthy human individuals. Generated by immunoSEQ multiplex PCR, the TCRdb table keeps only in-frame clones and is missing some. The table lists hundreds of thousands of clones, 85% to 95% of them singletons. Sequencing input: naive CD8+ T cells sorted from blood. Receptor source: a woman between 25 and 40 years old in good health. The CDR3 runs from the conserved cysteine through the conserved F or W. Fields, in order: D gene, clone size, J gene, V gene, CDR3 protein, CDR3 DNA. D genes are given only for firm matches. Clone size is given for some rows only: seen once, a few or many times, or a class if the clone is expanded.

TRBD2	.	TRBJ2-1	TRBV9	CASRAGAREGYNEQFF	TGTGCCAGCAGGGCCGGGGCGCGGGAGGGCTACAATGAGCAGTTCTTC
TRBD1	.	TRBJ1-3	TRBV5-6	CASSLGQWGNTIYF	TGTGCCAGCAGCCTGGGACAGTGGGGAAACACCATATATTTT
.	.	TRBJ2-1	TRBV21-1	CASSKGVAGYNEQFF	TGTGCCAGCAGCAAAGGGGTAGCGGGATACAATGAGCAGTTCTTC
.	.	TRBJ2-7	TRBV11-2	CASSLDYYEQYF	TGTGCCAGCAGCTTGGACTACTACGAGCAGTACTTC
TRBD1	.	TRBJ2-2	TRBV10-1	CASSEYRGYIGELFF	TGCGCCAGCAGTGAATACAGGGGGTATATCGGGGAGCTGTTTTTT
TRBD2	.	TRBJ2-1	TRBV18	CASSPPAIAGVEGGEQFF	TGTGCCAGCTCACCACCGGCGATAGCGGGGGTTGAAGGGGGTGAGCAGTTCTTC
.	.	TRBJ2-6	TRBV7-2	CASHTDSGANVLTF	TGTGCCAGTCACACCGACTCTGGGGCCAACGTCCTGACTTTC
TRBD1	.	TRBJ1-4	TRBV7-9	CASSLTLGQGLSTNEKLFF	TGTGCCAGCAGCCTGACCCTGGGACAGGGGCTTTCAACTAATGAAAAACTGTTTTTT
TRBD1	.	TRBJ2-2	TRBV9	CASSVGLGGRGNAGELFF	TGTGCCAGCAGCGTAGGCCTAGGGGGCAGGGGAAACGCCGGGGAGCTGTTTTTT
TRBD1	.	TRBJ1-2	TRBV4-2	CASSHPGQGIYGYTF	TGTGCCAGCAGCCATCCGGGACAGGGGATCTATGGCTACACCTTC
.	.	TRBJ2-7	TRBV7-8	CASSPRRGEQYF	TGTGCCAGCAGCCCCCGCCGGGGCGAGCAGTACTTC
.	once	TRBJ2-7	TRBV7-2	CASSPRLNAGEQYF	TGTGCCAGCAGCCCAAGACTAAACGCTGGCGAGCAGTACTTC
TRBD2	.	TRBJ2-2	TRBV7-9	CASSLGLAGNTGELFF	TGTGCCAGCAGCCTGGGACTAGCGGGAAACACCGGGGAGCTGTTTTTT
.	.	TRBJ1-2	TRBV5-6	CASTNAYYGYTF	TGTGCCAGCACAAACGCCTACTATGGCTACACCTTC
.	.	TRBJ2-1	TRBV19	CASTAVGHEQFF	TGTGCCAGTACCGCAGTGGGGCATGAGCAGTTCTTC
TRBD2	.	TRBJ2-5	TRBV5-1	CASSSQTSGSLETQYF	TGCGCCAGCAGCAGCCAGACTAGCGGGAGCTTAGAGACCCAGTACTTC
.	once	TRBJ2-7	TRBV30	CAWSDLLSEQYF	TGTGCCTGGAGCGATCTCCTGTCCGAGCAGTACTTC
.	.	TRBJ1-1	TRBV28	CASSFDGTTEAFF	TGTGCCAGCAGTTTTGACGGGACAACTGAAGCTTTCTTT
TRBD1	.	TRBJ2-2	TRBV11-2	CASSEPGQGNTGELFF	TGTGCCAGCAGCGAACCGGGACAGGGGAACACCGGGGAGCTGTTTTTT
TRBD2	.	TRBJ2-7	TRBV25-1	CASSLGLAGGEQYF	TGTGCCAGCAGCCTTGGACTAGCGGGAGGCGAGCAGTACTTC
.	.	TRBJ2-7	TRBV28	CASRPTGTRYEQYF	TGTGCCAGCAGGCCGACCGGGACAAGGTACGAGCAGTACTTC
.	.	TRBJ2-7	TRBV7-8	CASPGRGGGSSYEQYF	TGTGCCAGCCCAGGCCGGGGAGGTGGAAGCTCCTACGAGCAGTACTTC
TRBD1	.	TRBJ1-2	TRBV28	CASSPRDRGHLGYGYTF	TGTGCCAGCAGTCCCCGGGACAGGGGGCATTTGGGCTATGGCTACACCTTC
TRBD1	once	TRBJ1-5	TRBV5-6	CASSFGTGNQPQHF	TGTGCCAGCAGCTTCGGGACAGGGAATCAGCCCCAGCATTTT
TRBD2	.	TRBJ2-1	TRBV9	CASSVSVQPKTSGSQDEQFF	TGTGCCAGCAGCGTATCCGTCCAGCCCAAGACTAGCGGGAGTCAGGATGAGCAGTTCTTC
.	once	TRBJ2-7	TRBV28	CASSLLKGVYEQYF	TGTGCCAGCAGTTTGCTAAAGGGCGTCTACGAGCAGTACTTC
.	.	TRBJ1-2	TRBV7-2	CASSPTLEGGRHYGYTF	TGTGCCAGCAGCCCAACCCTGGAGGGGGGCCGGCACTATGGCTACACCTTC
TRBD1	few	TRBJ1-1	TRBV4-1	CASSTGQAVEAFF	TGCGCCAGCAGCACGGGACAGGCTGTGGAAGCTTTCTTT
.	.	TRBJ2-7	TRBV11-2	CASSLVAAFYEQYF	TGTGCCAGCAGCTTAGTAGCGGCCTTCTACGAGCAGTACTTC
.	.	TRBJ1-5	TRBV27	CASSLFGGDQPQHF	TGTGCCAGCAGTTTATTTGGGGGGGACCAGCCCCAGCATTTT
.	.	TRBJ2-5	TRBV25-1	CASSAHRGLETQYF	TGTGCCAGCAGTGCCCACCGGGGTTTGGAGACCCAGTACTTC
.	once	TRBJ2-7	TRBV7-6	CASSLAHGAEQYF	TGTGCCAGCAGCTTAGCGCACGGGGCCGAGCAGTACTTC
.	.	TRBJ1-3	TRBV9	CASSVKVGGKGNTIYF	TGTGCCAGCAGCGTTAAGGTCGGAGGGAAAGGAAACACCATATATTTT
.	.	TRBJ1-2	TRBV12-5	CASGLFTGSRAGGYTF	TGTGCTAGTGGTTTGTTTACAGGAAGTCGGGCAGGGGGCTACACCTTC
.	.	TRBJ1-1	TRBV9	CASSVVEGNTEAFF	TGTGCCAGCAGCGTAGTGGAGGGAAACACTGAAGCTTTCTTT
.	.	TRBJ2-6	TRBV28	CASRSGQTNSGANVLTF	TGTGCCAGCAGATCCGGACAGACCAACTCTGGGGCCAACGTCCTGACTTTC
TRBD1	.	TRBJ1-1	TRBV27	CASSTGTGADTEAFF	TGTGCCAGCAGTACCGGGACAGGGGCCGACACTGAAGCTTTCTTT
TRBD1	.	TRBJ2-1	TRBV27	CASRPGQGIDEQFF	TGTGCCAGCAGACCGGGACAGGGTATCGATGAGCAGTTCTTC
.	.	TRBJ2-2	TRBV29-1	CSAGVENTGELFF	TGCAGCGCAGGGGTAGAGAACACCGGGGAGCTGTTTTTT
.	.	TRBJ2-3	TRBV14	CASSQGWADTQYF	TGTGCCAGCAGCCAAGGGTGGGCAGATACGCAGTATTTT
TRBD2	.	TRBJ2-7	TRBV27	CASFRAGVPSYEQYF	TGTGCCAGCTTTCGAGCGGGAGTACCTAGCTACGAGCAGTACTTC
TRBD1	.	TRBJ2-3	TRBV5-4	CASSFYRGSSDTQYF	TGTGCCAGCAGCTTTTACAGGGGTAGCTCAGATACGCAGTATTTT
.	.	TRBJ2-2	TRBV6-1	CASSEVQGWGITGELFF	TGTGCCAGCAGTGAGGTTCAGGGGTGGGGAATTACCGGGGAGCTGTTTTTT
.	.	TRBJ1-5	TRBV27	CASSLGGSSNQPQHF	TGTGCCAGCAGTTTGGGGGGGTCGAGCAATCAGCCCCAGCATTTT
.	few	TRBJ2-2	TRBV2	CASSAGSGELFF	TGTGCCAGCAGTGCAGGGTCCGGGGAGCTGTTTTTT